These 26 T cell receptor beta chains were all obtained from the same sample, sequenced in a study of response to subunit inactivated influenza vaccine. Via MiXCR, TCRdb re-called the RT-PCR reads, giving one row per CDR3 protein. Among over 300,000 distinct CDR3 sequences listed, 20% to 25% were seen once. Source: PBMCs from blood, taken approximately 22 months after vaccination. Receptors were obtained from a man aged 45 to 70 who received an inactivated influenza vaccine.

This clonotype has just a few counts. The rearrangement joins TRBV2 to TRBJ1-1; D is unclear. The CDR3 spans 17 residues. The V gene's germline CDR1 is SNHLY and CDR2 FYNNEI. V lost 4 bases and J lost 0, with 18 bases in between. CDR3 sequence (DNA): TGTGCCAGCAGTGTCACGGGTGATGTCTTCATGAACACTGAAGCTTTCTTT. Its translation: CASSVTGDVFMNTEAFF. The full variable domain, completed using reference TRBV2 and TRBJ1-1, is EPEVTQTPSHQVTQMGQEVILRCVPISNHLYFYWYRQILGQKVEFLVSFYNNEISEKSEIFDDQFSVERPDGSNFTLKIRSTKLEDSAMYFCASSVTGDVFMNTEAFFGQGTRLTVV.

The chain carries TRBV29-1 and TRBJ2-1, with 8 bases matching TRBD1. V was clipped by 4 bases and J by 5 bases; unmatched bases: 10. Germline assignment: CDR1 SQVTM and CDR2 ANQGSEA. This CDR3 region has 15 residues. The CDR3 loop is CSVGRGPGINNEQFF. The DNA of the CDR3 is TGCAGCGTTGGCAGGGGGCCGGGGATCAACAATGAGCAGTTCTTC.

With regard to this clonotype: A single base separates this from a much larger clone, so it may be a read error. This chain connects TRBV2 to TRBJ1-1; tentative D call: TRBD1 (6 bases). The CDR3 loop spans 11 amino acids. The germline V and J ends were trimmed by 6 bases and 13 bases, with 15 bases remaining between them. CDR1 is SNHLY, CDR2 FYNNEI, per germline. CDR3 DNA sequence: TGTGCCAGCAGCCCCACAGGGCGGGTTTTCTTT. Protein sequence: CASSPTGRVFF.

The J gene is TRBJ1-5, the V gene TRBV4-2; 9 bases fit TRBD1. Germline assignment: CDR1 LGHNA and CDR2 YNFKEQ. The trim removed 4 bases at V and 5 bases at J, leaving 6 bases unmatched. This CDR3 is built from 15 residues. The CDR3 is CASSPRDRDHQPQHF. CDR3 DNA sequence: TGTGCCAGCAGCCCCCGGGACAGGGACCATCAGCCCCAGCATTTT.

The chain is built from TRBV7-9 and TRBJ2-7; D unclear. This CDR3 comprises 12 residues. Germline CDR1 and CDR2: SEHNR and FQNEAQ (reference sequence). V lost 4 bases and J 2 bases, leaving 6 bases between the germline ends. CDR3 sequence: CASSSQTYEQYF. In nucleotides, the CDR3 is TGTGCCAGCAGCTCGCAAACCTACGAGCAGTACTTC. Together with reference TRBV7-9 and TRBJ2-7, the CDR3 gives the full variable domain: DTGVSQNPRHKITKRGQNVTFRCDPISEHNRLYWYRQTLGQGPEFLTYFQNEAQLEKSRLLSDRFSAERPKGSFSTLEIQRTEQGDSAMYLCASSSQTYEQYFGPGTRLTVT.

The chain links TRBV30 to TRBJ1-2; the D gene is possibly TRBD1 (5 bases). This CDR3 is 16 amino acids long. The germline CDR1 and CDR2 sequences are GTSNPN and SVGIG (reference sequence). Trimming pared 6 bases from V and 1 base from J, leaving 21 bases between. The CDR3 is CACWSPGRRINYGYTF. CDR3 in DNA: TGTGCCTGTTGGTCGCCGGGACGGAGGATTAACTATGGCTACACCTTC.

This sequence joins TRBV9 and TRBJ2-2; 7 nucleotides agree with TRBD2. This CDR3 has 17 residues. Germline CDR1 and CDR2: SGDLS and YYNGEE. V shed 4 bases and J 5 bases; nucleotides not matched to a gene: 14. For the CDR3, the DNA is TGTGCCAGCAGCCCGAAGCGGGACCCCCCGTGGACCGGGGAGCTGTTTTTT. Its translation is CASSPKRDPPWTGELFF.

The chain carries TRBV12-3 or TRBV12-4 and TRBJ2-1, with a weak D call TRBD2 (6 bases). CDR3 length equals 15 residues. V lost 3 bases to trimming and J lost 2 bases, with 11 bases between them. CDR3 region: CASSFQSGAYNEQFF. The CDR3 nucleotides read TGTGCCAGCAGTTTTCAGTCGGGGGCCTACAATGAGCAGTTCTTC.

This clonotype showed up just a few times. The genes are TRBV5-1 and TRBJ1-3; D unresolved. Germline V gives CDR1 SGHRS, CDR2 YFSETQ. Between the trimmed V and J ends, which lost 0 bases and 0 bases, there was a span of 13 bases. CDR3 length: 17 amino acids. The CDR3 loop is CASSLAAGAHSGNTIYF. DNA for the CDR3: TGCGCCAGCAGCTTGGCGGCCGGAGCCCACTCTGGAAACACCATATATTTT. The full variable domain, with the rest looked up from reference TRBV5-1 and TRBJ1-3, is KAGVTQTPRYLIKTRGQQVTLSCSPISGHRSVSWYQQTPGQGLQFLFEYFSETQRNKGNFPGRFSGRQFSNSRSEMNVSTLELGDSALYLCASSLAAGAHSGNTIYFGEGSWLTVV.

At least ten counts were recorded for this clonotype. At one end, the junction sequence differs from germline, possibly due to a read error. This sequence joins TRBV6-2 or TRBV6-3 and TRBJ1-3; D unclear. CDR3 length: 12 amino acids. Germline CDR1 MNHEY, CDR2 SVGEGT. CDR3 amino acids: CASSKDGHTIYF. The CDR3 DNA reads as TGTGCCAGCAGTAAAGATGGACACACCATATATTTT.

This clonotype has just a few counts. The rearrangement uses TRBV19 and TRBJ1-5, with a weak D call TRBD1 (6 bases). The CDR3 runs to 14 residues. The germline gives CDR1 LNHDA, CDR2 SQIVND (reference sequence). The V end lost 5 bases, the J end lost 5 bases, and 13 bases lay between the germline ends. The CDR3 DNA reads as TGTGCCAGTAGTTTCCAGTCAGGGGATCAGCCCCAGCATTTT. Translated, it gives CASSFQSGDQPQHF.

This clonotype was counted ten times or more. The V gene is TRBV4-3, the J gene TRBJ2-1; 7 bases line up with TRBD2. The CDR3 extends over 17 amino acids. Germline V CDR1 and CDR2: LGHNA, YSLEER. V shed 3 bases, J shed 0 bases, and the junction held 8 bases outside the gene matches. The CDR3: CASSHQWGGSSYNEQFF. The CDR3 DNA is TGCGCCAGCAGCCATCAGTGGGGCGGGAGCTCCTACAATGAGCAGTTCTTC.

V and J are TRBV20-1 and TRBJ2-3, with TRBD1 identical over 8 bases. V dropped 3 bases and J dropped 5; count of bases not matched to a gene: 4. Germline CDR1 is DFQATT and CDR2 is SNEGSKA (reference sequence). This CDR3 has 13 residues. DNA for the CDR3: TGCAGTGCTAGTAACAGGGGGGTAGATACGCAGTATTTT. This sequence encodes CSASNRGVDTQYF.

This clonotype was counted between two and nine times. The V and J genes are TRBV6-2 or TRBV6-3 and TRBJ2-3, with D hard to call. The CDR3 contains 12 residues. Trimming shortened V by 6 bases and J by 2 bases, and 6 bases separated the two germline ends. In germline, CDR1 is MNHEY, CDR2 SVGEGT. As DNA, the CDR3 is TGTGCCAGCAGCGAACACACAGATACGCAGTATTTT. Its translation: CASSEHTDTQYF.

This clonotype was found many times. The rearrangement uses TRBV7-2 and TRBJ1-5, with no clear D. Germline loops: CDR1 SGHTA, CDR2 FQGNSA. V shed 1 base and J shed 1 base, with 8 bases lying between them. This CDR3 region has 15 residues. CDR3 DNA sequence: TGTGCCAGCAGCTTAGTGGACGGGAGCAATCAGCCCCAGCATTTT. It translates to CASSLVDGSNQPQHF. Looking up the rest from reference TRBV7-2 and TRBJ1-5 gives the full variable domain: GAGVSQSPSNKVTEKGKDVELRCDPISGHTALYWYRQSLGQGLEFLIYFQGNSAPDKSGLPSDRFSAERTGGSVSTLTIQRTQQEDSAVYLCASSLVDGSNQPQHFGDGTRLSIL.

This clonotype was seen a few times. At one end the junction does not follow the germline gene, possibly because of a read error. The chain joins TRBV14 to TRBJ2-4; 9 bases map to TRBD2. Per germline, CDR1 SGHDN and CDR2 FVKESK. This CDR3 is 16 amino acids long. CDR3 sequence: CASSQEGGLAQNIQYF. The CDR3 nucleotides are TGTGCCAGCAGCCAAGAAGGGGGACTAGCCCAAAACATTCAGTACTTC.

The sample holds many counts of this clonotype. The chain combines TRBV29-1 with TRBJ1-2; D gene ambiguous. V was cut by 7 bases and J by 5 bases, with 11 bases left in between. The CDR3 spans 11 residues. CDR1 is SQVTM, CDR2 ANQGSEA, per germline. The CDR3 sequence is CSGRESYGYTF. The CDR3 DNA reads as TGCAGCGGCCGGGAGTCGTATGGCTACACCTTC.

This clonotype was counted a few times. The genes are TRBV5-5 and TRBJ1-3, with 7 bases that match TRBD1. The J segment lost 0 bases and the V segment lost 1 base, leaving 7 bases of the junction unmatched. The CDR3 is made up of 17 amino acids. The germline V gene encodes CDR1 SGHKS and CDR2 YYEKEE (reference sequence). CDR3 in DNA: TGTGCCAGCAGCTTGAGGCAGGGGGAGAGCTCTGGAAACACCATATATTTT. This gives the protein CASSLRQGESSGNTIYF. Using reference TRBV5-5 and TRBJ1-3 for the parts outside the CDR3, the full variable domain is DAGVTQSPTHLIKTRGQQVTLRCSPISGHKSVSWYQQVLGQGPQFIFQYYEKEERGRGNFPDRFSARQFPNYSSELNVNALLLGDSALYLCASSLRQGESSGNTIYFGEGSWLTVV.

This sequence joins TRBV11-1 and TRBJ1-2, with unresolved D. Trimming left V 6 bases short and J 2 bases short, with 16 bases between. This CDR3 is 15 amino acids long. Germline CDR1 reads SGHAT; CDR2 reads FQDESV (reference sequence). CDR3 coding DNA: TGTGCCAGCAGTTACACGGGAACAGTAAACTATGGCTACACCTTC. This sequence encodes CASSYTGTVNYGYTF. Using reference TRBV11-1 and TRBJ1-2 for the parts outside the CDR3, the full variable domain is EAEVAQSPRYKITEKSQAVAFWCDPISGHATLYWYRQILGQGPELLVQFQDESVVDDSQLPKDRFSAERLKGVDSTLKIQPAELGDSAMYLCASSYTGTVNYGYTFGSGTRLTVV.

This clonotype has a count of ten or more. At one end, the junction sequence differs from germline, possibly due to a read error. V gene TRBV5-1 combines with J gene TRBJ1-1, with D unresolved. The CDR3 is 11 residues long. The V gene's germline CDR1 is SGHRS and CDR2 YFSETQ. The CDR3 loop reads CASRENTEAFF. The CDR3 DNA reads TGCGCCAGCAGGGAGAACACTGAAGCCTTCTTT.

The chain links TRBV7-2 to TRBJ1-2, with TRBD1 as a possible D gene (6 bases). V was clipped by 4 bases and J by 2 bases, with 11 bases between them. CDR3 length: 14 amino acids. The germline V gene has CDR1 SGHTA and CDR2 FQGNSA. The CDR3 bases are TGTGCCAGCAGCTGGGGAGGACAGAACTATGGCTACACCTTC. Protein: CASSWGGQNYGYTF.

The gene calls are TRBV10-3 and TRBJ1-2; a possible D gene is TRBD1 (5 bases). Trimming removed 11 bases from V and 5 bases from J, with 18 bases in between. CDR1 is ENHRY and CDR2 is SYGVKD in the germline V gene. The CDR3 is made up of 13 amino acids. CDR3 sequence (DNA): TGTGCCCACCGACCTGGGGACGGATATGGCTACACCTTC. Its protein is CAHRPGDGYGYTF.

The chain is built from TRBV24-1 and TRBJ2-1; 12 bases are a match to TRBD1. V gave up 5 bases and J gave up 7 bases; unmatched junction bases: 8. The V gene's germline CDR1 is KGHDR and CDR2 SFDVKD. This CDR3 region has 16 residues. This chain's CDR3 is CATSVHGTGGSNEQFF. Here the CDR3 DNA reads TGTGCCACCAGTGTTCACGGGACAGGGGGCTCGAATGAGCAGTTCTTC.

This clonotype was seen a handful of times. The chain recombines TRBV12-3 or TRBV12-4 with TRBJ2-4; TRBD1 matches at 10 bases. CDR3 length equals 15 residues. V shed 6 bases, J shed 4 bases, and the junction held 6 bases outside the gene matches. CDR3 residues: CASSPGQGPKNIQYF. The CDR3 DNA reads as TGTGCCAGCAGCCCGGGACAGGGGCCTAAAAACATTCAGTACTTC.

V and J are TRBV4-1 and TRBJ2-7; TRBD2 might be the D (5 bases). Germline V gives CDR1 MGHRA, CDR2 YSYEKL. V was clipped by 4 bases and J by 3 bases, with 13 bases between them. The CDR3 consists of 14 residues. The CDR3 DNA follows: TGCGCCAGCAGCCCGAGCGGACGGTTCTACGAGCAGTACTTC. It encodes CASSPSGRFYEQYF.

CDR3 sequence (DNA): TGTGCCAGCAGTCCCCTCACTGGCGTCCCGATATACACCGGGGAGCTGTTTTTT. Encoded protein: CASSPLTGVPIYTGELFF. The chain joins TRBV28 to TRBJ2-2; D gene ambiguous. This CDR3 contains 18 residues. Per the germline V gene, CDR1 is MDHEN and CDR2 is SYDVKM. Between the trimmed V and J ends, which lost 5 bases and 3 bases, there was a span of 22 bases.